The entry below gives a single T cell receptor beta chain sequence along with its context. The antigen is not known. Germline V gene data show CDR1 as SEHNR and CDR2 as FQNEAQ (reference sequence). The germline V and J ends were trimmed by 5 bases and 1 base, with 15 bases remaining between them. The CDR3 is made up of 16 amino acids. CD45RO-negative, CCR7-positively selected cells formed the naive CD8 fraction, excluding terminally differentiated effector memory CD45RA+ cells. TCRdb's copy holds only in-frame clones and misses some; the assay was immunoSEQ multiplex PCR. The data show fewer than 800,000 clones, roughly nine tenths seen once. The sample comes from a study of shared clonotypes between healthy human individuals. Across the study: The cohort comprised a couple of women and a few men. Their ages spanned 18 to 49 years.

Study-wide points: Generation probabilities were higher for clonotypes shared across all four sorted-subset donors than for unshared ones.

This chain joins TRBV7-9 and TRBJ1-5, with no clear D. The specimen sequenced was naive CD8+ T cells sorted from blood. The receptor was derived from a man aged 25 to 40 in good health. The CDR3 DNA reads TGTGCCAGCAGCCACACCGGCGATGGGAGCAATCAGCCCCAGCATTTT. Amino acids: CASSHTGDGSNQPQHF.